These 32 T cell receptor beta chains came from one sample sequenced in a study of monozygotic twins with inflammatory bowel disease. TCRdb reanalyzed the 5' RACE reads, giving one entry per CDR3 protein sequence and no DNA. Its clone listing holds approximately 390,000 distinct CDR3 sequences. The material sequenced was blood. The receptors were sampled from a human donor with ulcerative colitis or Crohn's disease, or a healthy co-twin of an affected twin (not recorded which).

The genes are TRBV5-1 and TRBJ2-2; without DNA, the TCRdb call of TRBD1 cannot be checked. The CDR3 totals 16 residues. CDR1 and CDR2 (germline): SGHRS, YFSETQ. CDR3 protein: CASSFQGAGSTGELFF.

This rearrangement joins TRBV11-3 to TRBJ2-1; TCRdb's D gene call, TRBD1, goes unchecked for lack of DNA. Germline CDR1 and CDR2: SGHNT and YENEEA. The length of the CDR3 is 13 residues. The CDR3 spells CASSPGSGGNVFF.

The rearrangement joins TRBV7-9 to TRBJ1-1; TCRdb gives TRBD1 as the D gene, but with no DNA this cannot be confirmed. The CDR3 contains 15 residues. Germline values: CDR1 SEHNR, CDR2 FQNEAQ (reference sequence). The CDR3: CASSSPRGTATEAFF.

This rearrangement joins TRBV18 to TRBJ1-4; TCRdb outputs TRBD1, but without DNA this stays unchecked. Germline V gene data show CDR1 as KGHSH and CDR2 as LQKENI. The CDR3 sequence is 18 residues long. CDR3 region: CASSPQLTGTGLGEKLFF. The whole variable domain, remainder taken from reference TRBV18 and TRBJ1-4, is NAGVMQNPRHLVRRRGQEARLRCSPMKGHSHVYWYRQLPEEGLKFMVYLQKENIIDESGMPKERFSAEFPKEGPSILRIQQVVRGDSAAYFCASSPQLTGTGLGEKLFFGSGTQLSVL.

The J gene is TRBJ1-1, the V gene TRBV27; TCRdb calls TRBD1, which cannot be checked without DNA. Germline V gives CDR1 MNHEY, CDR2 SMNVEV (reference sequence). The CDR3 runs to 15 residues. CDR3 region: CASSPPRDGITEAFF.

The gene calls are TRBV20-1 and TRBJ2-5; TCRdb reports TRBD1, a call that lacks DNA to check it against. This CDR3 has 12 amino acids. Germline assignment: CDR1 DFQATT and CDR2 SNEGSKA (reference sequence). CDR3 in amino acids: CSASRQKETQYF.

The chain has TRBV20-1 and TRBJ2-1. Germline V gives CDR1 DFQATT, CDR2 SNEGSKA (reference sequence). The CDR3 extends over 11 amino acids. The CDR3 is CSARVNNEQFF.

The chain combines TRBV3-1 with TRBJ1-2. Germline V gene data show CDR1 as LGHDT and CDR2 as YNNKEL (reference sequence). CDR3 length equals 12 residues. The CDR3 sequence is CASSRSGSGYTF. Variable domain in full (rest from reference TRBV3-1 and TRBJ1-2): DTAVSQTPKYLVTQMGNDKSIKCEQNLGHDTMYWYKQDSKKFLKIMFSYNNKELIINETVPNRFSPKSPDKAHLNLHINSLELGDSAVYFCASSRSGSGYTFGSGTRLTVV.

The CDR3 is CSARDPAVRDTQYF. V is TRBV20-1 and J is TRBJ2-3; TCRdb names TRBD2, which stays unverified in the absence of DNA. This CDR3 comprises 14 residues. Germline values: CDR1 DFQATT, CDR2 SNEGSKA (reference sequence).

This chain joins TRBV18 and TRBJ1-3. The CDR3 has 15 amino acids. Germline values: CDR1 KGHSH, CDR2 LQKENI. CDR3 sequence: CASSPPRTSLESIYF.

This rearrangement joins TRBV27 to TRBJ2-7. Germline V gene lookup returns CDR1 MNHEY and CDR2 SMNVEV (reference sequence). CDR3 length: 14 amino acids. CDR3 region: CASSYDLTSYEQYF.

The chain has TRBV6-5 and TRBJ2-5; checking the TCRdb D call of TRBD2 is not possible without DNA. Germline CDR1 reads MNHEY; CDR2 reads SVGAGI. This CDR3 has 15 amino acids. CDR3: CASSYSRGGQETQYF.

CDR3 sequence: CASSSGLAGGYGFGDTQYF. V gene TRBV7-6 combines with J gene TRBJ2-3; there is no DNA to check the TCRdb D call of TRBD2. CDR1 is SGHVS and CDR2 is FNYEAQ in the germline V gene. The CDR3 covers 19 residues.

This sequence joins TRBV30 and TRBJ1-4. Germline lookup yields CDR1 GTSNPN and CDR2 SVGIG (reference sequence). The CDR3 is made up of 13 amino acids. CDR3 loop: CAWSVQRGEKLFF.

This chain uses TRBV20-1 with TRBJ2-2; the D call of TRBD1 rests on TCRdb alone, since no DNA is present to check it. From germline, CDR1 is DFQATT and CDR2 SNEGSKA (reference sequence). CDR3 length equals 14 residues. The CDR3 spells CSAPDGGGTGELFF.

The chain employs TRBV28 and TRBJ2-3. Germline assignment: CDR1 MDHEN and CDR2 SYDVKM. CDR3 length: 12 residues. Here the CDR3 reads CASRETGATQYF. Using reference TRBV28 and TRBJ2-3 for the parts outside the CDR3, the full variable domain is DVKVTQSSRYLVKRTGEKVFLECVQDMDHENMFWYRQDPGLGLRLIYFSYDVKMKEKGDIPEGYSVSREKKERFSLILESASTNQTSMYLCASRETGATQYFGPGTRLTVL.

The CDR3 here is CASTSGLAGGRNEQFF. V and J are TRBV2 and TRBJ2-1; with no DNA, the TCRdb D assignment of TRBD2 cannot be verified. CDR3 length equals 16 residues. Germline V lookup: CDR1 SNHLY, CDR2 FYNNEI.

CDR3 sequence reads: CASSLGLSLAKNIQYF. The rearrangement joins TRBV28 to TRBJ2-4. This CDR3 has 16 amino acids. CDR1 is MDHEN, CDR2 SYDVKM, per germline.

The chain uses TRBV7-2 and TRBJ2-2. This CDR3 has 14 residues. Germline values: CDR1 SGHTA, CDR2 FQGNSA. This chain's CDR3 is CASSSGPRTGELFF.

The chain combines TRBV5-1 with TRBJ2-7; TCRdb's assignment of TRBD1 cannot be checked, as there is no DNA. This CDR3 spans 14 amino acids. Per the germline V gene, CDR1 is SGHRS and CDR2 is YFSETQ. Here the CDR3 reads CASSRGQEEYEQYF.

V usage is TRBV6-1 and J usage is TRBJ1-1. The CDR3 totals 11 residues. Germline V gene sequence: CDR1 MNHNS, CDR2 SASEGT. CDR3 in amino acids: CASLMITEAFF.

This rearrangement joins TRBV15 to TRBJ2-7; TCRdb calls TRBD2, which cannot be checked without DNA. This CDR3 is 14 amino acids long. Per the germline V gene, CDR1 is LNHNV and CDR2 is YYDKDF (reference sequence). CDR3 loop: CATAAGLVGYEQYF.

The rearrangement links TRBV5-1 to TRBJ2-2; TCRdb's D call of TRBD2 is untestable without DNA. The germline V gene encodes CDR1 SGHRS and CDR2 YFSETQ. CDR3 length: 16 residues. The CDR3 region is CASQPGTRVLGGELFF.

The CDR3 here is CASSPKTDTQYF. This sequence joins TRBV5-1 and TRBJ2-3. The CDR3 is 12 amino acids. The germline V gene has CDR1 SGHRS and CDR2 YFSETQ.

V gene TRBV27 combines with J gene TRBJ1-5. This CDR3 comprises 13 residues. The germline V gene encodes CDR1 MNHEY and CDR2 SMNVEV (reference sequence). CDR3: CASSPLGLQPQHF.

The chain couples TRBV4-3 to TRBJ2-7; absent DNA, TCRdb's TRBD2 call cannot be checked. CDR3 size: 14 residues. Germline values: CDR1 LGHNA, CDR2 YSLEER. The CDR3 region is CASSRDSLTYEQYF.

This chain links TRBV2 with TRBJ2-3; TCRdb gives TRBD1 as the D gene, but with no DNA this cannot be confirmed. Per germline, CDR1 SNHLY and CDR2 FYNNEI. This CDR3 is 13 amino acids long. CDR3 in amino acids: CASSAVRLGDCGF.

This chain links TRBV20-1 with TRBJ1-1; there is no DNA to check the TCRdb D call of TRBD1. This CDR3 is built from 14 residues. Germline loops: CDR1 DFQATT, CDR2 SNEGSKA (reference sequence). The CDR3 sequence: CSAPGTGTSTEAFF.

The chain is built from TRBV6-1 and TRBJ1-1; no DNA is available, so the TRBD1 call from TCRdb remains unchecked. The CDR3 is 15 residues long. Germline CDR1 is MNHNS and CDR2 is SASEGT. The CDR3 sequence is CASSPPGPLNTEAFF.

This rearrangement joins TRBV20-1 to TRBJ1-1; there is no DNA to check the TCRdb D call of TRBD1. Germline V CDR1 and CDR2: DFQATT, SNEGSKA (reference sequence). CDR3 size: 12 residues. CDR3 in amino acids: CSASGGGTEAFF.

V is TRBV7-6 and J is TRBJ2-3. CDR1 and CDR2 from the germline V gene are SGHVS and FNYEAQ. The CDR3 contains 15 residues. CDR3: CASSWTGSSTDTQYF.

This rearrangement joins TRBV7-8 to TRBJ2-1; as DNA is missing, the TRBD2 call by TCRdb cannot be tested. In germline, CDR1 is SGHVS, CDR2 FQNEAQ. The CDR3 extends over 15 amino acids. The CDR3 loop reads CASSIWELAYNEQFF. The variable domain in full, with the rest retrieved from reference TRBV7-8 and TRBJ2-1, is GAGVSQSPRYKVAKRGQDVALRCDPISGHVSLFWYQQALGQGPEFLTYFQNEAQLDKSGLPSDRFFAERPEGSVSTLKIQRTQQEDSAVYLCASSIWELAYNEQFFGPGTRLTVL.